This entry lists 21 T cell receptor beta chains sequenced from one sample in a study of blood T cell repertoires in COVID-19. Assay used: immunoSEQ multiplex PCR; TCRdb lists only in-frame clones, some missing. Of roughly 200,000 clones in the sample, roughly 84% are singletons; the top ten hold about 11%. The sample was peripheral blood. The receptor source for this set is a woman aged 80 or over with COVID-19, enrolled during active disease.

The chain employs TRBV10-3 and TRBJ1-6; TRBD1 matches 8 bases. The CDR3 has 15 residues. Germline values: CDR1 ENHRY, CDR2 SYGVKD. V shed 5 bases and J 7 bases; nucleotides not matched to a gene: 7. The CDR3 is CAISLDRVVNSPLHF. The CDR3 coding sequence is TGTGCCATCAGTTTGGACAGGGTGGTGAATTCACCCCTCCACTTT.

The chain uses TRBV9 and TRBJ2-2; D unclear. CDR3 length: 16 amino acids. Trimming removed 0 bases at V and 6 bases at J, with 15 bases between. Germline V gene data show CDR1 as SGDLS and CDR2 as YYNGEE. CDR3 coding DNA: TGTGCCAGCAGCGTAGAGGTAGCCCCAGTGGCCGGGGAGCTGTTTTTT. This sequence encodes CASSVEVAPVAGELFF.

This rearrangement joins TRBV4-2 to TRBJ1-6, with 7 bases fitting TRBD1. Germline V lookup: CDR1 LGHNA, CDR2 YNFKEQ. CDR3 length equals 16 residues. V was clipped by 1 base and J by 7 bases; unmatched bases: 7. The CDR3 DNA follows: TGTGCCAGCAGCCAAGGGACAGGCTCTCAGAATTCACCCCTCCACTTT. It yields the protein CASSQGTGSQNSPLHF.

The gene calls are TRBV30 and TRBJ1-6; D perhaps matches TRBD1 (6 bases). V was cut by 3 bases and J by 6 bases, with 12 bases left in between. The CDR3 totals 14 residues. The germline CDR1 and CDR2 sequences are GTSNPN and SVGIG (reference sequence). The CDR3 DNA reads TGTGCCTGGAGCGCCGGGACAACTAATTCACCCCTCCACTTT. Translated, it gives CAWSAGTTNSPLHF.

V gene TRBV5-1 combines with J gene TRBJ2-5; TRBD2 matches at 10 bases. Germline V gene data show CDR1 as SGHRS and CDR2 as YFSETQ. This CDR3 region has 15 residues. Trimming at V came to 1 base and at J to 5 bases, leaving 5 bases not matched to a gene. In nucleotides, the CDR3 is TGCGCCAGCAGCTTGTTAGCGGGGGGCAGGGAGACCCAGTACTTC. Translated, it gives CASSLLAGGRETQYF.

V usage is TRBV9 and J usage is TRBJ2-3; the D gene is possibly TRBD2 (6 bases). Germline loops: CDR1 SGDLS, CDR2 YYNGEE. This CDR3 contains 14 residues. Trimming removed 3 bases at V and 0 bases at J, with 8 bases between. This chain's CDR3 is CASSGAGSTDTQYF. CDR3 coding DNA: TGTGCCAGCAGCGGGGCGGGGAGCACAGATACGCAGTATTTT.

The V and J genes are TRBV6-6 and TRBJ1-5; TRBD1 matches at 7 bases. The V gene end was trimmed by 2 bases and the J gene end by 2 bases; junction bases not matched to a gene: 0. CDR1 is MNHNY and CDR2 is SVGAGI in the germline V gene (reference sequence). The CDR3 has 14 amino acids. CDR3 residues: CASSYDRGNQPQHF. In nucleotides, the CDR3 is TGTGCCAGCAGTTACGACAGGGGCAATCAGCCCCAGCATTTT.

This rearrangement joins TRBV19 to TRBJ2-2, with D tentatively TRBD1 (5 bases). Germline V gene sequence: CDR1 LNHDA, CDR2 SQIVND (reference sequence). There are 15 residues in the CDR3. The V and J ends lost 5 bases and 1 base respectively, with 11 bases between them. CDR3 in amino acids: CASSPRTLNTGELFF. CDR3 DNA: TGTGCCAGTAGTCCCCGGACACTGAACACCGGGGAGCTGTTTTTT.

The chain employs TRBV5-4 and TRBJ1-5, with a weak D call TRBD1 (5 bases). V lost 1 base to trimming and J lost 7 bases, with 12 bases between them. CDR3 size: 14 residues. Germline V gene sequence: CDR1 SGHNT, CDR2 YYREEE (reference sequence). Here the CDR3 reads CASSLRGEGQPQHF. CDR3 nucleotide sequence: TGTGCCAGCAGCTTGCGGGGGGAGGGGCAGCCCCAGCATTTT.

The V gene is TRBV5-5, the J gene TRBJ1-6; 7 nucleotides align to TRBD1. With 4 bases clipped from V and 7 bases from J, the junction kept 8 bases outside the gene matches. The CDR3 length is 15 residues. Germline V gene lookup returns CDR1 SGHKS and CDR2 YYEKEE (reference sequence). The CDR3: CASSLQTGLNSPLHF. The CDR3 DNA reads TGTGCCAGCAGCCTCCAGACAGGGCTGAATTCACCCCTCCACTTT.

The chain carries TRBV6-2 or TRBV6-3 and TRBJ2-1; D is uncertain. V was clipped by 6 bases and J by 8 bases, with 8 bases between them. This CDR3 comprises 11 residues. Germline lookup yields CDR1 MNHEY and CDR2 SVGEGT. For the CDR3, the DNA is TGTGCCAGCAGCCCTCGGGATGAGCAGTTCTTC. Translated: CASSPRDEQFF.

The rearrangement links TRBV5-1 to TRBJ1-6; D is possibly TRBD1 (5 bases). CDR3 size: 15 residues. Germline V lookup: CDR1 SGHRS, CDR2 YFSETQ. Trimming removed 4 bases from V and 10 bases from J, with 18 bases in between. Here the CDR3 reads CASSQGVTTRSPLHF. The CDR3, as DNA: TGCGCCAGCAGCCAAGGGGTGACAACGAGGTCACCCCTCCACTTT. Full variable domain (rest looked up from reference TRBV5-1 and TRBJ1-6): KAGVTQTPRYLIKTRGQQVTLSCSPISGHRSVSWYQQTPGQGLQFLFEYFSETQRNKGNFPGRFSGRQFSNSRSEMNVSTLELGDSALYLCASSQGVTTRSPLHFGNGTRLTVT.

The chain joins TRBV5-1 to TRBJ2-1; possibly TRBD2 for D (5 bases). V lost 7 bases to trimming and J lost 1 base, with 15 bases between them. CDR1 and CDR2 from the germline V gene are SGHRS and YFSETQ. The CDR3 has 15 residues. The CDR3 loop reads CASGAEGISYNEQFF. The CDR3 DNA is TGCGCCAGCGGAGCCGAGGGCATATCCTACAATGAGCAGTTCTTC.

This clone has a single count. The chain recombines TRBV19 with TRBJ2-7; TRBD1 might be the D (6 bases). CDR3 size: 15 residues. Trimming removed 3 bases from V and 4 bases from J, with 16 bases in between. CDR1 and CDR2 (germline): LNHDA, SQIVND (reference sequence). The CDR3 nucleotides are TGTGCCAGTAGTATTATCAGGGTACAGGGTTACGAGCAGTACGTC. Protein sequence: CASSIIRVQGYEQYV.

This clone was seen just once. This sequence joins TRBV28 and TRBJ1-2; no definite D call. CDR3 length equals 11 residues. Germline V CDR1 and CDR2: MDHEN, SYDVKM. Deletions cut 3 bases from V and 8 bases from J, with 7 bases between. The CDR3 region has the DNA TGTGCCAGCAGTTTCTTGTTAGGCTACACCTTC. This codes for CASSFLLGYTF.

This clone showed up just a few times. This sequence joins TRBV20-1 and TRBJ1-1, with unresolved D. Germline V gene sequence: CDR1 DFQATT, CDR2 SNEGSKA (reference sequence). V lost 3 bases and J 3 bases, leaving 8 bases between the germline ends. The CDR3 is made up of 12 amino acids. The CDR3 spells CSASAGDTEAFF. CDR3 nucleotides: TGCAGTGCTAGTGCGGGAGACACTGAAGCTTTCTTT.

The chain recombines TRBV5-1 with TRBJ1-2; a possible D gene is TRBD1 (6 bases). Germline V CDR1 and CDR2: SGHRS, YFSETQ. This CDR3 is built from 14 residues. V was cut by 4 bases and J by 8 bases, with 18 bases left in between. CDR3 DNA sequence: TGCGCCAGCAGCCCCGGGGGGGCTGATAGGGGCTACACCTTC. It codes for CASSPGGADRGYTF.

J is TRBJ2-2 and V is TRBV6-5, with D possibly being TRBD1 (5 bases). The CDR3 has 15 amino acids. CDR1 is MNHEY, CDR2 SVGAGI, per germline. The ends were cut back, 5 bases at V and 4 bases at J, with 14 bases in the middle. The CDR3 spells CASSHQTVSTGELFF. CDR3 in DNA: TGTGCCAGCAGTCATCAGACAGTGAGCACCGGGGAGCTGTTTTTT.

The rearrangement joins TRBV11-3 to TRBJ2-2; 7 nucleotides line up with TRBD1. CDR3 length equals 13 residues. J was trimmed by 7 bases and V by 4 bases; bases with no gene match: 3. CDR1 is SGHNT and CDR2 is YENEEA in the germline V gene. CDR3 sequence reads: CASSSDRDGELFF. The DNA for the CDR3 is TGTGCCAGCAGCTCCGACAGGGACGGGGAGCTGTTTTTT.

The chain recombines TRBV5-4 with TRBJ1-3; 7 nucleotides align to TRBD1. The CDR3 has 15 amino acids. Germline-derived CDR1 and CDR2 are SGHNT and YYREEE (reference sequence). The ends lost 4 bases at V and 2 bases at J; junction bases unmatched: 6. As DNA, the CDR3 is TGTGCCAGCAGCAAACAGACAGGGACTGGAAACACCATATATTTT. It yields the protein CASSKQTGTGNTIYF.

V and J are TRBV27 and TRBJ2-3; D gene uncertain. Germline V gives CDR1 MNHEY, CDR2 SMNVEV (reference sequence). V was shortened by 2 bases and J by 0 bases, with 6 bases between the two germline ends. The CDR3 is made up of 14 amino acids. The DNA for the CDR3 is TGTGCCAGCAGTTTACTTGTGAGCACAGATACGCAGTATTTT. Residues: CASSLLVSTDTQYF.